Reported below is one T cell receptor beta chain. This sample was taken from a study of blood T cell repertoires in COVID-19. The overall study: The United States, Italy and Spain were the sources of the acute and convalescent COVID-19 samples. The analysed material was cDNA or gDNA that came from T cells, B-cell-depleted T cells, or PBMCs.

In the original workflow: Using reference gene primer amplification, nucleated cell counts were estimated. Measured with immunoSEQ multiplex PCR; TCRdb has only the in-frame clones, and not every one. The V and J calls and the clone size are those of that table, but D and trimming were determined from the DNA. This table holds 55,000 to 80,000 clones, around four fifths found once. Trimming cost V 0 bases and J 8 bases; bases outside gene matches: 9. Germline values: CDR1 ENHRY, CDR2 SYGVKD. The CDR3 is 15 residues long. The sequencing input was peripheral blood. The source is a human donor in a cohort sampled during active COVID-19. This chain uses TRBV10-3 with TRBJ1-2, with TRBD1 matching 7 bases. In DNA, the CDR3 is TGTGCCATCAGTGAGTCGAGTATAAGGGGGCTCGGCTACACCTTC. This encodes CAISESSIRGLGYTF.